This is a list of T cell receptor beta chains from one sample in a study of T cell responses to AZD1222 COVID-19 vaccine. Sequencing used immunoSEQ multiplex PCR; TCRdb keeps in-frame clones, though not all of them. The sample consists of tens of thousands of clones, around 82% of them appearing once. Material: peripheral blood, obtained 28 days after the second AZD1222 dose. These receptors were collected from an adult who received the AZD1222 COVID-19 vaccine. Each CDR3 is given with its conserved first and last residue. The order of the fields is clone size, J gene, D gene, V gene, CDR3 DNA, CDR3 protein. D genes are given only for firm matches. A row's size may be missing; if present it is once, few, many or a size class.

clone size: few; J gene: TRBJ1-5; D gene: .; V gene: TRBV6-2/TRBV6-3; CDR3 DNA: TGTGCCAGCAGTTACATCACCCCGAATCAGCCCCAGCATTTT; CDR3 protein: CASSYITPNQPQHF
clone size: .; J gene: TRBJ2-5; D gene: .; V gene: TRBV7-8; CDR3 DNA: TGTGCCAGCAGCTTAGATGGGGGAGAGACCCAGTACTTC; CDR3 protein: CASSLDGGETQYF
clone size: .; J gene: TRBJ2-1; D gene: TRBD2; V gene: TRBV20-1; CDR3 DNA: TGCAGTGCTAGTAGGGGACTAGGAGACTACAATGAGCAGTTCTTC; CDR3 protein: CSASRGLGDYNEQFF
clone size: few; J gene: TRBJ2-5; D gene: TRBD2; V gene: TRBV5-6; CDR3 DNA: TGTGCCAGCAGTAAGACTAGCGGGGTTGAGACCCAGTACTTC; CDR3 protein: CASSKTSGVETQYF
clone size: .; J gene: TRBJ1-1; D gene: .; V gene: TRBV19; CDR3 DNA: TGTGCCAGTAAACCAGATTCAGGGACTGAAGCTTTCTTT; CDR3 protein: CASKPDSGTEAFF
clone size: .; J gene: TRBJ2-3; D gene: TRBD2; V gene: TRBV3-1/TRBV3-2; CDR3 DNA: TGTGCCAGCAGCGAAGCCGGGACTAGCGGGAGTACAGATACGCAGTATTTT; CDR3 protein: CASSEAGTSGSTDTQYF
clone size: .; J gene: TRBJ1-4; D gene: TRBD1; V gene: TRBV6-5; CDR3 DNA: TGTGCCAGCAGTAGACAGGGTGATAATGAAAAACTGTTTTTT; CDR3 protein: CASSRQGDNEKLFF
clone size: .; J gene: TRBJ1-2; D gene: .; V gene: TRBV9; CDR3 DNA: TGTGCCAGCAGCCCGTCCACAGCTAACTATGGCTACACCTTC; CDR3 protein: CASSPSTANYGYTF
clone size: .; J gene: TRBJ1-5; D gene: TRBD1; V gene: TRBV30; CDR3 DNA: TGTGCCTGGACAGGGGGCGGCAATCAGCCCCAGCATTTT; CDR3 protein: CAWTGGGNQPQHF
clone size: .; J gene: TRBJ2-1; D gene: TRBD2; V gene: TRBV3-1/TRBV3-2; CDR3 DNA: TGTGCCAGCAGCCAAGATCCCGGGACTAGACCCTACAATGAGCAGTTCTTC; CDR3 protein: CASSQDPGTRPYNEQFF
clone size: few; J gene: TRBJ2-6; D gene: .; V gene: TRBV10-3; CDR3 DNA: TGTGCCATCTCGCAGGGCAGGGGCTCTGGGGCCAACGTCCTGACTTTC; CDR3 protein: CAISQGRGSGANVLTF
clone size: .; J gene: TRBJ1-6; D gene: .; V gene: TRBV21-1; CDR3 DNA: TGTGCCAGCAGCAAAGCCCCCAAGACAGGGCGGCTTGTACGTCCCCTCCACTTT; CDR3 protein: CASSKAPKTGRLVRPLHF
clone size: .; J gene: TRBJ2-1; D gene: TRBD2; V gene: TRBV12-3/TRBV12-4; CDR3 DNA: TGTGCCAGCAGGCGGGAGTGGGACAATGAGCAGTTCTTC; CDR3 protein: CASRREWDNEQFF
clone size: .; J gene: TRBJ2-1; D gene: TRBD2; V gene: TRBV7-2; CDR3 DNA: TGTGCCAGCAGTCCAGCGAATGGACTAGTTGGTGGCGGTGAGCAGTTCTTC; CDR3 protein: CASSPANGLVGGGEQFF
clone size: few; J gene: TRBJ2-3; D gene: .; V gene: TRBV9; CDR3 DNA: TGTGCCAGCAGCGTAGGGGGGGAGTCGGTCCTTAGCACAGATACGCAGTATTTT; CDR3 protein: CASSVGGESVLSTDTQYF
clone size: once; J gene: TRBJ2-7; D gene: TRBD1; V gene: TRBV6-5; CDR3 DNA: TGTGCCAGCACCTCGGGACAGGGAAAATACGAGCAGTACTTC; CDR3 protein: CASTSGQGKYEQYF
clone size: .; J gene: TRBJ2-3; D gene: .; V gene: TRBV6-6; CDR3 DNA: TGTGCCAGCTTAGGGCCTACAGATACGCAGTATTTT; CDR3 protein: CASLGPTDTQYF
clone size: .; J gene: TRBJ1-2; D gene: .; V gene: TRBV11-3; CDR3 DNA: TGTGCCAGCAGCTTAGACAGGGAGGAGGCAACTAACTATGGCTACACCTTC; CDR3 protein: CASSLDREEATNYGYTF
clone size: .; J gene: TRBJ1-3; D gene: TRBD1; V gene: TRBV10-3; CDR3 DNA: TGTGCCATCAGAGGGGGACAGATCTCTGGAAACACCATATATTTT; CDR3 protein: CAIRGGQISGNTIYF
clone size: .; J gene: TRBJ1-4; D gene: .; V gene: TRBV29-1; CDR3 DNA: TGCAGCGTTGAGGGAGTGGGCTTCTGGGGAGGCGAAAAACTGTTTTTT; CDR3 protein: CSVEGVGFWGGEKLFF